Presented here are 21 T cell receptor beta chains from one specimen sequenced in a study of blood T cell repertoires in COVID-19. Using immunoSEQ multiplex PCR, the repertoire was profiled, and TCRdb retains in-frame clones only, with some absent. The data hold around 200,000 clones, with more than 65% observed a single time. Sequencing used peripheral blood. Receptor source: a man aged 45 to 65 with active or convalescent COVID-19.

The chain recombines TRBV11-3 with TRBJ1-2; D call uncertain. The V gene lost 1 base and the J gene lost 3 bases, with 6 bases spanning the gap. The CDR3 covers 13 residues. Germline lookup yields CDR1 SGHNT and CDR2 YENEEA. The CDR3 region is CASSLASYYGYTF. In DNA form, the CDR3 reads TGTGCCAGCAGCTTAGCGTCTTACTATGGCTACACCTTC.

J is TRBJ2-3 and V is TRBV10-3; TRBD1 is a possible D gene (6 bases). Germline lookup yields CDR1 ENHRY and CDR2 SYGVKD. This CDR3 region has 12 residues. V lost 10 bases and J lost 6, with 14 bases in between. Written as DNA, the CDR3 is TGTGCCACCTCAAAACAGGGCGATACGCAGTATTTT. Translated: CATSKQGDTQYF.

The rearrangement joins TRBV6-2 or TRBV6-3 to TRBJ2-3, with 8 positions matching TRBD1. Germline lookup yields CDR1 MNHEY and CDR2 SVGEGT. The CDR3 loop spans 15 amino acids. V was pared by 5 bases and J by 2 bases, with 6 bases of the junction left unmatched. CDR3 nucleotides: TGTGCCAGCAGTACCCAGGGGGCCCTCACAGATACGCAGTATTTT. Translating it yields CASSTQGALTDTQYF.

The rearrangement uses TRBV5-1 and TRBJ2-3; 8 bases are shared with TRBD1. The CDR3 length is 16 residues. Germline trimming cut 0 bases from V and 4 bases from J; bases unmatched to any gene: 7. Looked up from germline, CDR1 is SGHRS and CDR2 is YFSETQ. The CDR3 DNA sequence: TGCGCCAGCAGCTTGGCCAGGGGGCGCTTCCCAGATACGCAGTATTTT. Residues: CASSLARGRFPDTQYF.

The chain has TRBV28 and TRBJ1-2; TRBD1 aligns across 8 bases. Trimming took 5 bases from V and 7 from J; bases not matched to a gene: 12. Germline loops: CDR1 MDHEN, CDR2 SYDVKM. The CDR3 extends over 15 amino acids. CDR3 protein: CASSGGKQGVGGYTF. Written as DNA, the CDR3 is TGTGCCAGCAGTGGGGGAAAACAGGGGGTAGGTGGCTACACCTTC.

The rearrangement links TRBV6-2 or TRBV6-3 to TRBJ1-2, with D unclear. The germline V gene encodes CDR1 MNHEY and CDR2 SVGEGT. The CDR3 loop spans 13 amino acids. V was trimmed by 4 bases and J by 7 bases, leaving 13 bases between them. The CDR3 region has the DNA TGTGCCAGCAGTTTGAAGGGAGCCTCTGGCTACACCTTC. Protein product: CASSLKGASGYTF.

This clone was counted ten times or more. The chain recombines TRBV10-1 with TRBJ1-5, with TRBD1 identical over 7 bases. The V and J ends lost 8 bases and 5 bases, in that order; junction bases with no gene match: 15. CDR1 and CDR2 from the germline V gene are WNHNN and SYGVQD (reference sequence). The CDR3 loop spans 16 amino acids. In DNA, the CDR3 is TGCGCCAGCGCCCGGGACAGCTACAAAGACGATCAGCCCCAGCATTTT. This encodes CASARDSYKDDQPQHF.

The rearrangement joins TRBV3-1 (or the pseudogene TRBV3-2) to TRBJ1-2, with TRBD1 matching over 8 bases. The length of the CDR3 is 14 residues. V was pared by 2 bases and J by 9 bases, with 8 bases of the junction left unmatched. CDR1 is LGHDT, CDR2 YNNKEL, per germline (reference sequence). The CDR3 DNA reads TGTGCCAGCAGCCAAAAAGGACAGGGTAGTCGCTACACCTTC. Amino acids: CASSQKGQGSRYTF.

This clone was recorded once. The chain recombines TRBV18 with TRBJ2-2, with 10 bases fitting TRBD1. The V and J ends lost 2 bases and 3 bases, in that order; junction bases with no gene match: 6. CDR3 length: 17 residues. Germline V lookup: CDR1 KGHSH, CDR2 LQKENI. The CDR3 coding sequence is TGTGCCAGCTCACCAAGACAGGGGGCGCAGGACACCGGGGAGCTGTTTTTT. This gives the protein CASSPRQGAQDTGELFF.

The rearrangement links TRBV3-1 (or the pseudogene TRBV3-2) to TRBJ2-2, with TRBD2 as a possible D gene (6 bases). This CDR3 region has 14 residues. The V end lost 4 bases, the J end lost 8 bases, and 14 bases lay between the germline ends. CDR1 is LGHDT, CDR2 YNNKEL, per germline (reference sequence). Written as DNA, the CDR3 is TGTGCCAGCAGCCCAGAGGCAGGGACTGGGGAGCTGTTTTTT. As protein: CASSPEAGTGELFF.

This clone was recorded once. This chain joins TRBV5-6 and TRBJ2-5; 8 positions match TRBD2. The V gene's germline CDR1 is SGHDT and CDR2 YYEEEE. V shed 6 bases and J 4 bases; nucleotides not matched to a gene: 14. The length of the CDR3 is 16 residues. Here the CDR3 reads CASTPRRRGGPETQYF. Written as DNA, the CDR3 is TGTGCCAGCACCCCCCGGAGACGGGGGGGCCCAGAGACCCAGTACTTC.

This sequence joins TRBV14 and TRBJ2-7; D perhaps matches TRBD1 (5 bases). The CDR3 spans 14 residues. Germline V gene lookup returns CDR1 SGHDN and CDR2 FVKESK. V was shortened by 4 bases and J by 6 bases, with 16 bases between the two germline ends. The CDR3 DNA follows: TGTGCCAGCAGCCCGAGCCAGGGAAGCCTCGAGCAGTACTTC. It yields the protein CASSPSQGSLEQYF.

The V and J genes are TRBV11-1 and TRBJ2-5; unclear D gene. V lost 0 bases and J lost 5, with 16 bases in between. CDR3 length: 16 residues. Germline values: CDR1 SGHAT, CDR2 FQDESV (reference sequence). DNA for the CDR3: TGTGCCAGCAGCTTAGCCAGCGCTCCGAGTCGGGAGACCCAGTACTTC. It encodes CASSLASAPSRETQYF.

The chain couples TRBV10-2 to TRBJ2-3, with 7 bases identical to TRBD1. Trimming cost V 4 bases and J 2 bases; bases outside gene matches: 9. CDR3 size: 16 residues. Germline V CDR1 and CDR2: WSHSY, SAAADI. CDR3 nucleotide sequence: TGCGCCAGCAGTGGAGGAGACAGGGTTATCACAGATACGCAGTATTTT. It translates to CASSGGDRVITDTQYF.

CDR3: CASSLGGNYGYTF. The CDR3 bases are TGTGCCAGCAGCTTGGGAGGGAACTATGGCTACACCTTC. J is TRBJ1-2 and V is TRBV5-4, with D unresolved. The germline V gene has CDR1 SGHNT and CDR2 YYREEE (reference sequence). This CDR3 contains 13 residues. Trimming stripped 0 bases from V and 2 bases from J, with 5 bases between.

This clone has more than one count but fewer than ten. The chain carries TRBV29-1 and TRBJ1-5; D is unclear. V shed 2 bases and J shed 4 bases, with 15 bases lying between them. The CDR3 sequence is 15 residues long. Germline CDR1 and CDR2: SQVTM and ANQGSEA. CDR3 loop: CSVETTGEPNQPQHF. The CDR3 DNA reads TGCAGCGTTGAAACGACCGGGGAACCAAATCAGCCCCAGCATTTT. Variable domain in full (rest from reference TRBV29-1 and TRBJ1-5): SAVISQKPSRDICQRGTSLTIQCQVDSQVTMMFWYRQQPGQSLTLIATANQGSEATYESGFVIDKFPISRPNLTFSTLTVSNMSPEDSSIYLCSVETTGEPNQPQHFGDGTRLSIL.

The J gene is TRBJ2-7, the V gene TRBV9; 7 bases are shared with TRBD2. Trimming cost V 5 bases and J 2 bases; bases outside gene matches: 7. CDR1 SGDLS and CDR2 YYNGEE come from the germline V gene. The length of the CDR3 is 14 residues. The CDR3 region has the DNA TGTGCCAGCAGTAAAGGGACTATCCCCTACGAGCAGTACTTC. Its translation: CASSKGTIPYEQYF.

This clone has a handful of counts. The V gene is TRBV30, the J gene TRBJ1-6; D unclear. Germline V gives CDR1 GTSNPN, CDR2 SVGIG (reference sequence). This CDR3 is built from 12 residues. This CDR3 is CAFGLDNSPLHF. DNA of the CDR3: TGTGCTTTCGGTTTGGATAATTCACCCCTCCACTTT.

The chain joins TRBV2 to TRBJ1-2; D unresolved. The CDR3 is 13 amino acids. Per the germline V gene, CDR1 is SNHLY and CDR2 is FYNNEI. Trimming stripped 5 bases from V and 3 bases from J, with 10 bases between. The CDR3 reads CASSRQRDYGYTF. CDR3 in DNA: TGTGCCAGCAGTCGTCAGCGTGACTATGGCTACACCTTC.

The rearrangement links TRBV18 to TRBJ1-2, with 7 bases identical to TRBD1. J lost 3 bases, V lost 0 bases, and 4 bases had no gene match. This CDR3 comprises 15 residues. Germline CDR1 KGHSH, CDR2 LQKENI. The CDR3 here is CASSPPQGPYYGYTF. CDR3 nucleotides: TGTGCCAGCTCACCACCACAGGGGCCCTACTATGGCTACACCTTC.

This CDR3 reads CAWKGSQHF. The DNA for the CDR3 is TGTGCCTGGAAGGGGTCCCAGCATTTT. V usage is TRBV30 and J usage is TRBJ1-5; D might be TRBD1 (5 bases). The V gene lost 4 bases and the J gene lost 11 bases, with 6 bases spanning the gap. CDR1 is GTSNPN and CDR2 is SVGIG in the germline V gene (reference sequence). This CDR3 has 9 amino acids.